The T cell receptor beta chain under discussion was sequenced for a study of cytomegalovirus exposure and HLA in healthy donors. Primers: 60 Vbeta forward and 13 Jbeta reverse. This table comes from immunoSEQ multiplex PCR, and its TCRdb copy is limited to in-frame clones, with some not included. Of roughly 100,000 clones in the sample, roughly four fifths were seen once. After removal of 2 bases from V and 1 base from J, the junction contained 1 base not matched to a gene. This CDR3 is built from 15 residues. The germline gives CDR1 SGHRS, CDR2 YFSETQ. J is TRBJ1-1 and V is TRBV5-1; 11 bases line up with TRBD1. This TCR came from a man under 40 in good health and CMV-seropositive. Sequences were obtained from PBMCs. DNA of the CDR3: TGCGCCAGCAGCTTAGGGACAGGGGGGAACACTGAAGCTTTCTTT. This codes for CASSLGTGGNTEAFF. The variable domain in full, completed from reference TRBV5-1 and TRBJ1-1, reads KAGVTQTPRYLIKTRGQQVTLSCSPISGHRSVSWYQQTPGQGLQFLFEYFSETQRNKGNFPGRFSGRQFSNSRSEMNVSTLELGDSALYLCASSLGTGGNTEAFFGQGTRLTVV.